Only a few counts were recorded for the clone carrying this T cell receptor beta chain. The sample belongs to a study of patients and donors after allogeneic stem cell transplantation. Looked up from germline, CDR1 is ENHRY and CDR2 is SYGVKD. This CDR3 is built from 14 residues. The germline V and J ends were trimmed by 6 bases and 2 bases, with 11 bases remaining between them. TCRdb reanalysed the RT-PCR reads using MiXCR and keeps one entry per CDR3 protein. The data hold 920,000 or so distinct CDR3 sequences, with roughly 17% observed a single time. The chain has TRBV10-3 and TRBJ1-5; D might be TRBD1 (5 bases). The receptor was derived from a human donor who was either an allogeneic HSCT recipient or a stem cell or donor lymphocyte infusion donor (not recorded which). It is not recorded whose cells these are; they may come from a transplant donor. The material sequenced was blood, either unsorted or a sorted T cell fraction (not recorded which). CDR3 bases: TGTGCCATCAGCCGGGACTCGGGCAATCAGCCCCAGCATTTT. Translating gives CAISRDSGNQPQHF.